A selection of T cell receptor beta chains follows, all from one sample in a study of blood T cell repertoires in COVID-19. Method: immunoSEQ multiplex PCR; TCRdb's copy keeps in-frame clones and lacks some. Of some 200,000 clones detected, around nine tenths appear once; the ten largest clones hold around 1.5%. The sequenced material came from peripheral blood. The receptors originated from a young man with active or convalescent COVID-19. Each CDR3 is given with its conserved first and last residue. The D gene is left open where the match is weak. Size values are once, few and many counts, or a class for expanded clones, and some rows have none.

TRBJ2-3	-	TRBV7-9	TRBD1	TGTGCCAGCAGCTTATGGACAGGGATCGCAGATACGCAGTATTTT	CASSLWTGIADTQYF
TRBJ2-2	few	TRBV2	TRBD2	TGTGCCAGCAGTAAGACTAGCGGGAGCCACAACACCGGGGAGCTGTTTTTT	CASSKTSGSHNTGELFF
TRBJ2-1	-	TRBV14	TRBD2	TGTGCCAGCAGCCAAGAATCGCGGCTAGCGGGGCTCTACAATGAGCAGTTCTTC	CASSQESRLAGLYNEQFF
TRBJ1-5	-	TRBV10-2	-	TGCGCCAGCAGTGTACAGGAATATAGCAATCAGCCCCAGCATTTT	CASSVQEYSNQPQHF
TRBJ2-2	few	TRBV19	-	TGTGCCAGTAGACTTAAAACTACAGGGCTAAACGAATTAAGGGGCGGGGAGCTGTTTTTT	CASRLKTTGLNELRGGELFF
TRBJ2-7	-	TRBV19	TRBD2	TGTGCCAGTCGCGAGCGGGAGAGCTCCTACGAGCAGTACTTC	CASRERESSYEQYF
TRBJ2-7	-	TRBV5-1	TRBD2	TGCGCCAGCAGCGACGGGACTAGGTCCTCCGAGCAGTACTTC	CASSDGTRSSEQYF
TRBJ1-5	-	TRBV5-1	-	TGCGCCAGCAGCTTGGAGCTGGATCAGCCCCAGCATTTT	CASSLELDQPQHF
TRBJ1-1	-	TRBV15	TRBD1	TGTGCCACCAGCAGAGCCCGACAGGGGGCCGGCACTGAAGCTTTCTTT	CATSRARQGAGTEAFF
TRBJ1-2	once	TRBV3-1/TRBV3-2	TRBD1	TGTGCCAGCAGCCAAGGGCGCGGACAGGGATATGGCTACACCTTC	CASSQGRGQGYGYTF
TRBJ2-6	-	TRBV10-3	TRBD1	TGTGCCATCGCCCTATCCCTACCGGGACAGGGCTCTGGGGCCAACGTCCTGACTTTC	CAIALSLPGQGSGANVLTF